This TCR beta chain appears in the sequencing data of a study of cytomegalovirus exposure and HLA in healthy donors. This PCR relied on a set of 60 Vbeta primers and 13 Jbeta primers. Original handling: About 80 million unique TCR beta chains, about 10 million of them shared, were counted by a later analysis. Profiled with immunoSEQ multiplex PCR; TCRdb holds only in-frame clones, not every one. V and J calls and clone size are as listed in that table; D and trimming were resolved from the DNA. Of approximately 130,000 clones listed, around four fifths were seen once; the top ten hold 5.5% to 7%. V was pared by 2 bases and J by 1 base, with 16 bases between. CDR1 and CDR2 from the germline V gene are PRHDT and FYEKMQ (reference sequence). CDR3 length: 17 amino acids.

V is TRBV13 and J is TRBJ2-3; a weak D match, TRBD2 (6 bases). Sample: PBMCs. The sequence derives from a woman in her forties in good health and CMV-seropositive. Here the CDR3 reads CASSLPGLDTGTDTQYF. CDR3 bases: TGTGCCAGCAGCTTACCGGGACTCGACACTGGCACAGATACGCAGTATTTT.